This TCR beta chain was captured by sequencing in a study of T cell responses to AZD1222 COVID-19 vaccine. Findings of the study overall: The study reported that nearly half of spike-specific TCRs target unmutated variant regions.

Clones were sequenced by immunoSEQ multiplex PCR, and TCRdb holds only the in-frame ones, with some missing. The sample holds about 140,000 clones, 90% seen once. The count of this clone is one. Its antigen is unknown. The TCR was taken from an adult in good health. The sample was peripheral blood, taken on day 0 of AZD1222 vaccination.

The CDR3, as DNA: TGTGCCAGCAAAGTGTCGTGGGGGGCCACTGAAGCTTTCTTT. Residues: CASKVSWGATEAFF. The chain couples TRBV6-5 to TRBJ1-1; possibly TRBD1 for D (6 bases). CDR3 size: 14 residues. The V end lost 7 bases, the J end lost 4 bases, and 16 bases lay between the germline ends. Germline lookup yields CDR1 MNHEY and CDR2 SVGAGI.